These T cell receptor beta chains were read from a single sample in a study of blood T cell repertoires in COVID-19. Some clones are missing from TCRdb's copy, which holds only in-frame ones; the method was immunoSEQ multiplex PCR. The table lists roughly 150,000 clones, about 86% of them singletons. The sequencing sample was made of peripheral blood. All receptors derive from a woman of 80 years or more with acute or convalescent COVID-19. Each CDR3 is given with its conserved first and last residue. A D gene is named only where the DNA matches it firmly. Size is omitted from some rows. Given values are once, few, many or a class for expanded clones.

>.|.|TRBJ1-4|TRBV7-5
TGTGCCAGAATCACCAGGGTAGGTGCAACTAATGAAAAACTGTTTTTT
CARITRVGATNEKLFF
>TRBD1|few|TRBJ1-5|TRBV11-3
TGTGCCAGCAGCTTAGCGCCGGGACAGGTTAGCAATCAGCCCCAGCATTTT
CASSLAPGQVSNQPQHF
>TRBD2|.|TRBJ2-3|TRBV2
TGTGCCAGCAGTGCCATAGCGGGGGGCTACACAGATACGCAGTATTTT
CASSAIAGGYTDTQYF
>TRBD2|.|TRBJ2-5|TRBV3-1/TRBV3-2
TGTGCCAGCAGCCAGAGGGGACTAGCGGGGGAAGAGACCCAGTACTTC
CASSQRGLAGEETQYF
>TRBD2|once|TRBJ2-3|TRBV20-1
TGCAGTGCTAGTGGGTTTTCGGGGGGGCGTAACACAGATACGCAGTATTTT
CSASGFSGGRNTDTQYF
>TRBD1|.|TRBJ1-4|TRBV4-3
TGCGCCAGCAGCCAGGCGACAGGGGAAGGGGAAAAACTGTTTTTT
CASSQATGEGEKLFF
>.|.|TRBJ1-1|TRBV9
TGTGCCAGCAGCGTAGACGGAGCGAACACTGAAGCTTTCTTT
CASSVDGANTEAFF
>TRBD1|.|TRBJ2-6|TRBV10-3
TGTGCCATCAGTGGAACCGGGACAGGGACTTCTGGGGCCAACGTCCTGACTTTC
CAISGTGTGTSGANVLTF
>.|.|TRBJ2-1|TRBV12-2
TGTGCAAGTCGCTTAGACCCCGAGGGAAATGAGCAGTTCTTC
CASRLDPEGNEQFF
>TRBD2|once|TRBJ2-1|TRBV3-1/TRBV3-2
TGTGCCAGCAGCCAGGGTCTAGCGGGTATTGGTGAGCAGTTCTTC
CASSQGLAGIGEQFF
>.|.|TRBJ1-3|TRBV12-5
TGTGCTAGTGGGCCTAACGCTGGAAACACCATATATTTT
CASGPNAGNTIYF
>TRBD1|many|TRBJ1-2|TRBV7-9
TGTGCCAGCAGCTTAGTTACCGGACAGGGAACCTATGGCTACACCTTC
CASSLVTGQGTYGYTF
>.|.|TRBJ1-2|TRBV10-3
TGTGCCATCAGTGATGGACAGCGAGGGGATGGCTACACCTTC
CAISDGQRGDGYTF
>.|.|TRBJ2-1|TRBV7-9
TGTGCCAGCAGCTATGACAGGGGAGGGGTTTACAATGAGCAGTTCTTC
CASSYDRGGVYNEQFF
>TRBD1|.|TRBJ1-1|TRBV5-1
TGCGCCAGCAACAGGGGGACAGACACTGAAGCTTTCTTT
CASNRGTDTEAFF
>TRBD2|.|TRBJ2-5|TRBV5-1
TGCGCCAGCAGCTTCGGGGGGGGCCCTGGGGCCCAGTACTTC
CASSFGGGPGAQYF
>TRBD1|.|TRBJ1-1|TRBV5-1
TGCGCCAGCAGCCCTGGGACAGCTTGGACTGAAGCTTTCTTT
CASSPGTAWTEAFF
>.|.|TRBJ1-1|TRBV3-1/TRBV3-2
TGTGCCAGCAGCCATGCCGGAGCGAACACTGAAGCTTTCTTT
CASSHAGANTEAFF
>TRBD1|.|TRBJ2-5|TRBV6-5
TGTGCCAGCAGTTTGACAGGGCCGGAGACCCAGTACTTC
CASSLTGPETQYF
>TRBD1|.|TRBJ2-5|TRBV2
TGTGCCAGCAGTGCTACAGGGGGTCGAGAGACCCAGTACTTC
CASSATGGRETQYF
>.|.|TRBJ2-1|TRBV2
TGTGCCGCATCAGTAAGGGGTTCCTACAATGAGCAGTTCTTC
CAASVRGSYNEQFF
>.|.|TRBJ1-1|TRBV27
TGTGCCAGCAGCACGACAGGGAACACTGAAGCTTTCTTT
CASSTTGNTEAFF
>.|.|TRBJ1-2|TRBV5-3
TGTGCCAGAAGCTTGGCCTTGGGCAGCCTCTATGGCTACACCTTC
CARSLALGSLYGYTF
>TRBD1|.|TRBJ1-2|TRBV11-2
TGTGCCAGCAGCTCATCGACAGGGGGCAACTATGGCTACACCTTC
CASSSSTGGNYGYTF
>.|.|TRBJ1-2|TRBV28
TGTGCCAGCAGTTTATTGGCAGGGGACTATGGCTACACCTTC
CASSLLAGDYGYTF
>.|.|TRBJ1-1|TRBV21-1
TGTGCCAGCAGCGAGGGACAGAGAAACACTGAAGCTTTCTTT
CASSEGQRNTEAFF
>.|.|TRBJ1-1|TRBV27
TGTGCCAGCAGTTTAGTTCCCCGTAATTCCAGGGGTCCGCGAGCTTTCTTT
CASSLVPRNSRGPRAFF
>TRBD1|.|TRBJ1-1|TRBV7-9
TGTGCCAGCAGCTGGGGGACAGGTGAAGCTTTCTTT
CASSWGTGEAFF
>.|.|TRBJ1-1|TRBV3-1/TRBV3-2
TGTGCCAGCAGCCAAGAAGGTCGACAGGTAATCGTAGCTTTCTTT
CASSQEGRQVIVAFF
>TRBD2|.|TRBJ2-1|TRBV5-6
TGTGCCAGCAGCCCCCGGGACTACCGACTTTACAATGAGCAGTTCTTC
CASSPRDYRLYNEQFF
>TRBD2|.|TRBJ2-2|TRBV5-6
TGTGCCAGCAGCAGGGGACTAGCGAGCGGGGAGCTGTTTTTT
CASSRGLASGELFF
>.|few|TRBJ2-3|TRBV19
TGTGCCAGTAGGGAGGGGGGGCTAGATACGCAGTATTTT
CASREGGLDTQYF
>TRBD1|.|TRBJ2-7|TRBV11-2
TGTGCCAGCAGCTTAGACTCATCCGGGACAGGGCACTACGAGCAGTACTTC
CASSLDSSGTGHYEQYF
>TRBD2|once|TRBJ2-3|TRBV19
TGTGGCTCAGCGGGGGGTTACACAGATACGCAGTATTTT
CGSAGGYTDTQYF
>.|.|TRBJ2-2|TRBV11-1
TGTGCCAGCAGCATAAACTTGAACACCGGGGAGCTGTTTTTT
CASSINLNTGELFF
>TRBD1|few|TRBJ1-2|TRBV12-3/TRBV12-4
TGTGCCAGCACGACGGACAGGGGGTTTCGCTACACCTTC
CASTTDRGFRYTF
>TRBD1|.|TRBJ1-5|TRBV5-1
TGCGCCAGCAGCCTAGGACAGGGATGGGGCAATCAGCCCCAGCATTTT
CASSLGQGWGNQPQHF
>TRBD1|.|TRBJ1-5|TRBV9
TGTGCCAGCACCTTAGACAGGATCGGCCCCAGGGGGAATCAGCCCCAGCATTTT
CASTLDRIGPRGNQPQHF
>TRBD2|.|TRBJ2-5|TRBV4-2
TGTGCCAGCAGCCCGGGACTAGCGGACCAAGAGACCCAGTACTTC
CASSPGLADQETQYF
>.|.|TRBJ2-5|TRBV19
TGTGCCGCTGGGGGGTGTCTTGGTCTGGAGACCCAGTACTTC
CAAGGCLGLETQYF
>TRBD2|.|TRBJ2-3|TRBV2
TGTGCCAGCAGTGAACTTTCGGGACTAGCAGGCACAGATACGCAGTATTTT
CASSELSGLAGTDTQYF
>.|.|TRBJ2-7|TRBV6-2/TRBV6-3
TGTGCCAGCAGTGACGGAGGCAGGGGCGGTGTCTACGAGCAGTACTTC
CASSDGGRGGVYEQYF